This T cell receptor beta chain is drawn from a study of CD8+ T cells in alopecia areata. Specified treatment: oral pan-JAK inhibitor, 5-10 mg twice daily. PBMCs, the starting material, were the source of sorted CD4+ and CD8+ T cells. In each case, RNA was isolated and then reverse transcribed into cDNA as the sequencing template. Profiling relied on immunoSEQ multiplex PCR, and the TCRdb table lists in-frame clones only, not all of them. The table shows hundreds of thousands of clones, with more than 60% occurring only once. The study, taken as a whole, reports: Scalp clonality decreased significantly with tofacitinib, and so did expanded CD8+ clones among the top 100. Many expanded lesional clones stayed in scalp and blood while on tofacitinib. It was lesional scalp, especially alopecia totalis/universalis, that showed higher clonality than normal scalp.

A few counts support this clone. Antigen unknown. The germline gives CDR1 LGHNA, CDR2 YSLEER. Between the trimmed V and J ends, which lost 1 base and 5 bases, there was a span of 11 bases. The CDR3 runs 15 residues. The chain combines TRBV4-3 with TRBJ2-2; D ambiguous. This TCR derives from a human donor with alopecia areata. The sequencing used CD4+ T cells sorted from blood, collected at approximately week 42, from a patient treated with tofacitinib. Written as DNA, the CDR3 is TGCGCCAGCAGCCAAGGGTCCTCTCGTACCGGGGAGCTGTTTTTT. It is translated as CASSQGSSRTGELFF.